A single TCR beta chain is shown here with its context. The cohort comprised adults aged roughly 18 to 95 years residing in about 25 US areas. The data were obtained in a study of blood T cell repertoires in COVID-19. This table comes from immunoSEQ multiplex PCR, and its TCRdb copy is limited to in-frame clones, with some not included. The data show fewer than 350,000 clones, about 85% seen once. Sequencing was done on a sample of PBMCs or T cells enriched from blood (not recorded which). This receptor was obtained from a woman aged 30 to 39 who had been exposed to COVID-19.

The CDR3, as DNA: TGTGCCAGCAGCTTAAATGCAGGGGACGATGAAAAACTGTTTTTT. Residues: CASSLNAGDDEKLFF. The V and J genes are TRBV7-6 and TRBJ1-4; D is possibly TRBD1 (6 bases). Between the trimmed V and J ends, which lost 2 bases and 6 bases, there was a span of 13 bases. CDR1 and CDR2 from the germline V gene are SGHVS and FNYEAQ. CDR3 length: 15 amino acids.